This T cell receptor beta chain derives from a study of blood T cell repertoires in COVID-19. Per the original data handling: How many nucleated cells were present was estimated from reference gene primer amplification. The protocol was immunoSEQ multiplex PCR, while the TCRdb copy is restricted to in-frame clones and leaves out a portion. V, J and clone size reflect that table, while D and trimming were determined from the DNA. Of approximately 280,000 clones in the sample, roughly 88% were seen once. This CDR3 spans 15 amino acids. With 3 bases clipped from V and 7 bases from J, the junction kept 12 bases outside the gene matches. Germline CDR1 MGHDK, CDR2 SYGVNS.

The receptor comes from a man aged 18 to 30 with active or convalescent COVID-19. The sequenced sample was peripheral blood. This rearrangement joins TRBV25-1 to TRBJ2-7; 7 positions match TRBD1. CDR3 sequence: CASSDSRTGDYEQYF. CDR3 bases: TGTGCCAGCAGTGATTCTAGGACAGGTGACTATGAGCAGTACTTC.